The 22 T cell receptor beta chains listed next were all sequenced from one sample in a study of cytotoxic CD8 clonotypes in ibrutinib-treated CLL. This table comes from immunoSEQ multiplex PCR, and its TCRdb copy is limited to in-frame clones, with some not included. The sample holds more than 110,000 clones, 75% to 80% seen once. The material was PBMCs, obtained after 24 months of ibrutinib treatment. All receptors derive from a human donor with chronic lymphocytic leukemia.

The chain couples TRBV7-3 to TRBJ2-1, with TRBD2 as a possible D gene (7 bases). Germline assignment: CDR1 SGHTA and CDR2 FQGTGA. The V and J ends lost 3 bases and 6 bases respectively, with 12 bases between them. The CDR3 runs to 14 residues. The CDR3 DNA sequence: TGTGCCAGCAGCTTGGGGGGGCCCCTCAATGAGCAGTTCTTC. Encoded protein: CASSLGGPLNEQFF.

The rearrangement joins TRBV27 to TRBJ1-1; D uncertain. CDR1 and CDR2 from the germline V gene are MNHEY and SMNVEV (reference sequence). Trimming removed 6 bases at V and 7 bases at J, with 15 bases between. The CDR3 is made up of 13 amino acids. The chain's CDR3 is CASSWEGGGEAFF. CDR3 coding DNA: TGTGCCAGCAGCTGGGAGGGAGGTGGTGAAGCTTTCTTT.

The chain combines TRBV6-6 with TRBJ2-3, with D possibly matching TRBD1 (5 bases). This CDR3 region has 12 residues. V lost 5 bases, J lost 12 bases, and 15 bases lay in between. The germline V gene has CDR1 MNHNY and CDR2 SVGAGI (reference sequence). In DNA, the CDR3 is TGTGCCAGCAGTCAAGGGGCCTCCCTTCAGTATTTT. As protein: CASSQGASLQYF.

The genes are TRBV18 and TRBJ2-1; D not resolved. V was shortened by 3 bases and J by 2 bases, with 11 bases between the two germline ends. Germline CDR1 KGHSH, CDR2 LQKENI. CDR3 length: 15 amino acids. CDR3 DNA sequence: TGTGCCAGCTCACCTACCCAGTTACCCTACAATGAGCAGTTCTTC. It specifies CASSPTQLPYNEQFF.

The CDR3 here is CASSYVGGRGHEQYF. CDR3 bases: TGTGCCAGCAGTTACGTTGGGGGGAGGGGCCACGAGCAGTACTTC. The V call is TRBV6-5, the J call TRBJ2-7, with TRBD2 identical over 7 bases. Germline assignment: CDR1 MNHEY and CDR2 SVGAGI. Trimming at V came to 2 bases and at J to 5 bases, leaving 9 bases not matched to a gene. The CDR3 runs 15 residues.

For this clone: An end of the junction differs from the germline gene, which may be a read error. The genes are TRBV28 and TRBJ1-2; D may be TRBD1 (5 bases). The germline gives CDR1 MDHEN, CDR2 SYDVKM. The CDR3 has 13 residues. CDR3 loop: CASSLRLGGWQFF. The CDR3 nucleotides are TGTGCCAGCAGTTTGAGGTTGGGGGGTTGGCAGTTTTTC.

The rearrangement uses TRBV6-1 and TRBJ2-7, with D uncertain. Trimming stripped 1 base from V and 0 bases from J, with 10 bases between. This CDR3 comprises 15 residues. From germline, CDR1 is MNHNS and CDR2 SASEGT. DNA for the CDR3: TGTGCCAGCAGTGAAGACAGCCGCAGCTCCTACGAGCAGTACTTC. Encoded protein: CASSEDSRSSYEQYF.

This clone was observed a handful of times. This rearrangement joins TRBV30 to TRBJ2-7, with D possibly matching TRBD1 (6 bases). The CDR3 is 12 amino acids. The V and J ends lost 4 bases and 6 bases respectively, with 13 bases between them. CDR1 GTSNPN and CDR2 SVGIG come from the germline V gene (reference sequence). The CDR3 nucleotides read TGTGCCTGGACCCGACTGGGGGCCGAGCAGTACTTC. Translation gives CAWTRLGAEQYF.

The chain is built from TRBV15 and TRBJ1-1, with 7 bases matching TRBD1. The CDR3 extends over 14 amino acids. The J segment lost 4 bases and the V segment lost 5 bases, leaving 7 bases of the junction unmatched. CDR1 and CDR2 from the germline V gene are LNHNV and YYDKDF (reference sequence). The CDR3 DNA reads TGTGCCACCAGCCAACAGGGGCAGGGCACTGAAGCTTTCTTT. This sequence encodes CATSQQGQGTEAFF.

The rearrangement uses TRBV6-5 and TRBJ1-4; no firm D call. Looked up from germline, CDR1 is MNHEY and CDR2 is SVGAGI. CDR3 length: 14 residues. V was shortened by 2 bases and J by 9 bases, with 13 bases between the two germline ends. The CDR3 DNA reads TGTGCCAGCAGTTACGGCACGGGTCCCCAAAAACTGTTTTTT. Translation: CASSYGTGPQKLFF.

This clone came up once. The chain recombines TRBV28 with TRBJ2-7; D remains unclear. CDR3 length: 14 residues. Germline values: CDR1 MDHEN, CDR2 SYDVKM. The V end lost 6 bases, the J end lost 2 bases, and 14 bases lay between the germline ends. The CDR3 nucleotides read TGTGCCAGCAGAACCCCTTCGGGCCCCTACGAGCAGTACTTC. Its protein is CASRTPSGPYEQYF.

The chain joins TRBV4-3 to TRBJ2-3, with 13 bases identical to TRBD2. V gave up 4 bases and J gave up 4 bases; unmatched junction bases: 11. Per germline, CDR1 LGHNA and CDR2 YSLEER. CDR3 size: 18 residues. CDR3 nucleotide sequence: TGCGCCAGCAGCCCGGGGACTAGCGGGGCCACCTCCCCAGATACGCAGTATTTT. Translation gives CASSPGTSGATSPDTQYF.

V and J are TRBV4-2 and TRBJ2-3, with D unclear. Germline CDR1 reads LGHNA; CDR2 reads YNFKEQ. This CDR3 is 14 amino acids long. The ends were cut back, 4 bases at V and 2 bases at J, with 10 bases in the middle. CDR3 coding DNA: TGTGCCAGCAGCCCCGGGCAGCCCACAGATACGCAGTATTTT. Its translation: CASSPGQPTDTQYF.

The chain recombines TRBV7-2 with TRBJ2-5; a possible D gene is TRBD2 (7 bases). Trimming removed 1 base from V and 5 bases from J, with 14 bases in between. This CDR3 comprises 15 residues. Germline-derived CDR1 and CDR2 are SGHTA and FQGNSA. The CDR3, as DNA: TGTGCCAGCAGCTTAGTGGGGGGGCTCTCTGAGACCCAGTACTTC. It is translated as CASSLVGGLSETQYF.

The CDR3 DNA follows: TGTGCCAGCCGGGGGCGTGGGGCCGGCACAGATACGCAGTATTTT. This sequence encodes CASRGRGAGTDTQYF. The genes are TRBV2 and TRBJ2-3; either TRBD1 or TRBD2 may fit D (6 bases each). CDR1 SNHLY and CDR2 FYNNEI come from the germline V gene. CDR3 length: 15 amino acids. Trimming removed 8 bases at V and 1 base at J, with 16 bases between.

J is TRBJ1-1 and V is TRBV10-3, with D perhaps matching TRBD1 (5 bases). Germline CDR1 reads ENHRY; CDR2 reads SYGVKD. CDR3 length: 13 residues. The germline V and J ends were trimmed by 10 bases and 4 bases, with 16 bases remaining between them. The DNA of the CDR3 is TGTGCCACCAGGGCAGGCCAGGGCACTGAAGCTTTCTTT. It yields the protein CATRAGQGTEAFF.

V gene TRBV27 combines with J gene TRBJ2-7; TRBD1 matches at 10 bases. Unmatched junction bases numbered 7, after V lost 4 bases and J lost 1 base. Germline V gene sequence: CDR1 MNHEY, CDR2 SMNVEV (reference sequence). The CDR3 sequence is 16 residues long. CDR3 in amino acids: CASSSSGTGASYEQYF. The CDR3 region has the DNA TGTGCCAGCAGTTCCTCCGGGACAGGGGCTTCCTACGAGCAGTACTTC.

In DNA, the CDR3 is TGTGCCAGCTCTCGGCGCCAGGGGGCGTGGGAGCAGTACTTC. This sequence encodes CASSRRQGAWEQYF. This sequence joins TRBV7-8 and TRBJ2-7, with 8 bases identical to TRBD1. The CDR3 length is 14 residues. Trimming at V came to 8 bases and at J to 7 bases, leaving 13 bases not matched to a gene. Germline V gene data show CDR1 as SGHVS and CDR2 as FQNEAQ.

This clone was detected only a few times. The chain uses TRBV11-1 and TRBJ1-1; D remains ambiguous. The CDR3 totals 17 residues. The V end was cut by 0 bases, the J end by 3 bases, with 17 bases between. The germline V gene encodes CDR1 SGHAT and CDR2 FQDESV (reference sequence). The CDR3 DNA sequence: TGTGCCAGCAGCTTAGCCCCGTACATAGGGAGTTACACTGAAGCTTTCTTT. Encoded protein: CASSLAPYIGSYTEAFF.

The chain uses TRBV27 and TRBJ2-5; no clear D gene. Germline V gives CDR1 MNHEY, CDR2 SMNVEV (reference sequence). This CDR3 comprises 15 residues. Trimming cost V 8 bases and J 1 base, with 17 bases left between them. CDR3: CASRTGPLFQETQYF. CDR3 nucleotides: TGTGCCAGCCGCACCGGACCCCTTTTCCAAGAGACCCAGTACTTC.

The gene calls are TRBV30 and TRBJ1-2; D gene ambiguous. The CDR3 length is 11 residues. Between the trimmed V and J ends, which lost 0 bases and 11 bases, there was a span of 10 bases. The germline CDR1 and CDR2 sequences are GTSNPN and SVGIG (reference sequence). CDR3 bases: TGTGCCTGGAGTGTATCTCGAGATTACACCTTC. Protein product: CAWSVSRDYTF.

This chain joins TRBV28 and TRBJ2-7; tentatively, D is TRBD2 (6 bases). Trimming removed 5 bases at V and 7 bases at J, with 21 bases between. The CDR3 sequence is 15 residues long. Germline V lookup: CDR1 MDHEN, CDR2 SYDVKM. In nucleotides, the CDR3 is TGTGCCAGCAGTCCCCTGGGACTGACCTTGAGGGAGCAGTACTTC. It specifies CASSPLGLTLREQYF.